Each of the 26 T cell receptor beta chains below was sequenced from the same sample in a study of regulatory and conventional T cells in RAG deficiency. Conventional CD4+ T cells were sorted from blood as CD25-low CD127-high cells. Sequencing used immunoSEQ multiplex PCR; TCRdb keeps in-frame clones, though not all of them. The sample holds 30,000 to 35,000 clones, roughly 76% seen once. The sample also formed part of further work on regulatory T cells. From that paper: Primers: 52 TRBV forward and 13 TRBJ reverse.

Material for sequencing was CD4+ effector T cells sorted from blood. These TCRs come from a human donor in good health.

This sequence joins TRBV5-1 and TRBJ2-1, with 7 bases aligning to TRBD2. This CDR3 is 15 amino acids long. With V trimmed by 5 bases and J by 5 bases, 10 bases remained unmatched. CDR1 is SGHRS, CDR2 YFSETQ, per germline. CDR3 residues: CASRGVAGTNNEQFF. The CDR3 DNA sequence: TGCGCCAGCAGGGGAGTAGCGGGTACAAACAATGAGCAGTTCTTC.

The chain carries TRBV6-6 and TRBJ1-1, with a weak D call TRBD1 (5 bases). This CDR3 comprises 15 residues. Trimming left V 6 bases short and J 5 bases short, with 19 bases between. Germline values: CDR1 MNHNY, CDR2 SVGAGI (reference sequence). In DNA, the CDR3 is TGTGCCAGCAGACCCGGTGGGGGAAGAGAAACTGAAGCTTTCTTT. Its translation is CASRPGGGRETEAFF.

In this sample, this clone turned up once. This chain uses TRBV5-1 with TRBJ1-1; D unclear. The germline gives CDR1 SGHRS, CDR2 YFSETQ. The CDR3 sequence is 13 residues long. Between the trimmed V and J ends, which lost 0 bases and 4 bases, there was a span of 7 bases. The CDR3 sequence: CASSLEKGTEAFF. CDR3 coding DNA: TGCGCCAGCAGCTTGGAAAAGGGCACTGAAGCTTTCTTT.

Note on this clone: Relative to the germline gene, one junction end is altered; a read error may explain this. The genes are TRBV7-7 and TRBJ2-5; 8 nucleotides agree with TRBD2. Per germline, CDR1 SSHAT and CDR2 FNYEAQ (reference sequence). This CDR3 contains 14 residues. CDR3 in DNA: TGTGCTAGCAGCTGGCGGGGGGTAGGGGAGACCCAGTACTTC. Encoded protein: CASSWRGVGETQYF. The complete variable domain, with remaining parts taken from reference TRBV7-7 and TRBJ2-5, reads GAGVSQSPRYKVTKRGQDVTLRCDPISSHATLYWYQQALGQGPEFLTYFNYEAQPDKSGLPSDRFSAERPEGSISTLTIQRTEQRDSAMYRCASSWRGVGETQYFGPGTRLLVL.

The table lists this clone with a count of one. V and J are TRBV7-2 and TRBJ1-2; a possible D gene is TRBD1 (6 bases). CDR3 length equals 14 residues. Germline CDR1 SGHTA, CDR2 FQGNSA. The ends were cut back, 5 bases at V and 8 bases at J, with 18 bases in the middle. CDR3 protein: CASSPKGGARGYTF. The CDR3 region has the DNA TGTGCCAGCAGCCCAAAGGGGGGGGCGCGGGGCTACACCTTC.

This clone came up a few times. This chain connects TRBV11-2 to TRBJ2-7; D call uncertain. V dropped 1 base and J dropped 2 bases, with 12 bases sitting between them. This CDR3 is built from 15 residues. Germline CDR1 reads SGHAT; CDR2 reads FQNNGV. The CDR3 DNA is TGTGCCAGCAGCTTAGGCCACCTTGGCCCCTACGAGCAGTACTTC. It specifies CASSLGHLGPYEQYF.

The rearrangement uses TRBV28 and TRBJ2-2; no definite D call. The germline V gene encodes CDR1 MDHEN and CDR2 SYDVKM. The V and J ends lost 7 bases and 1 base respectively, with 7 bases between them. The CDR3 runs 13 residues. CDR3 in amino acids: CASTSQNTGELFF. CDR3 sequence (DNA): TGTGCCAGCACCTCACAGAACACCGGGGAGCTGTTTTTT.

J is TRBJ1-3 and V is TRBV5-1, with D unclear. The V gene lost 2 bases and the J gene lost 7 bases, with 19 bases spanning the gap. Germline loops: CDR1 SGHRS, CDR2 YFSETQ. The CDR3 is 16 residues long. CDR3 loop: CASSFIGGANGNTIYF. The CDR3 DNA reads TGCGCCAGCAGCTTCATCGGAGGAGCAAACGGGAACACCATATATTTT.

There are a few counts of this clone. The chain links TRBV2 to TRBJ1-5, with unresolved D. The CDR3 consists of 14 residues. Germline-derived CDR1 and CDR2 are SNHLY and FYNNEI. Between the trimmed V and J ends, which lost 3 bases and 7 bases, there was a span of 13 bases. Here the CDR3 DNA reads TGTGCCAGCAGTGATATCGACACCGTCCAGCCCCAGCATTTT. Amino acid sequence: CASSDIDTVQPQHF. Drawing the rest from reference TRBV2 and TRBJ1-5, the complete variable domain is EPEVTQTPSHQVTQMGQEVILRCVPISNHLYFYWYRQILGQKVEFLVSFYNNEISEKSEIFDDQFSVERPDGSNFTLKIRSTKLEDSAMYFCASSDIDTVQPQHFGDGTRLSIL.

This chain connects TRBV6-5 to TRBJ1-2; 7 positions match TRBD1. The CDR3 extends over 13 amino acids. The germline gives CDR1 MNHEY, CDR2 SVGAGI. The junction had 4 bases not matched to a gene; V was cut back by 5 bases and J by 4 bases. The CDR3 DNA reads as TGTGCCAGCAGTGGCGGGACAGCCTATGGCTACACCTTC. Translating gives CASSGGTAYGYTF.

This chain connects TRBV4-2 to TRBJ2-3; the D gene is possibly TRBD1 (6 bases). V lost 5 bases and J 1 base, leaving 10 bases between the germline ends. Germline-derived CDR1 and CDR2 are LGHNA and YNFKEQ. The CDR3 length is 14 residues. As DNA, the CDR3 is TGTGCCAGCAGCTTCCGGACAGGCACAGATACGCAGTATTTT. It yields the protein CASSFRTGTDTQYF.

The CDR3 here is CASSSRVGGETQYF. The CDR3 DNA reads as TGCGCCAGCAGCTCACGGGTGGGGGGAGAGACCCAGTACTTC. This rearrangement joins TRBV5-1 to TRBJ2-5; a weak D match, TRBD2 (6 bases). Germline CDR1 reads SGHRS; CDR2 reads YFSETQ. V lost 3 bases and J lost 4, with 13 bases in between. CDR3 length: 14 residues.

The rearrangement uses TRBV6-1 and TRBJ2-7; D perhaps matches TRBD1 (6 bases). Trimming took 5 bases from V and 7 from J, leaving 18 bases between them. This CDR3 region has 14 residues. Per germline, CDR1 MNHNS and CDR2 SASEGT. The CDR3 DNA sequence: TGTGCCAGCAGTAGAGGACAGAACCTGGGGGAGCAGTACTTC. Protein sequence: CASSRGQNLGEQYF.

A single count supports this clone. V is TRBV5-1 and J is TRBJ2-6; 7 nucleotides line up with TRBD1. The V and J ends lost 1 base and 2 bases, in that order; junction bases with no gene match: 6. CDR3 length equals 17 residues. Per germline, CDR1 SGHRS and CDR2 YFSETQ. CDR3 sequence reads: CASSLSTGVPGANVLTF. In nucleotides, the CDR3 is TGCGCCAGCAGCTTGAGTACAGGGGTGCCTGGGGCCAACGTCCTGACTTTC. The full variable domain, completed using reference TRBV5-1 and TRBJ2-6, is KAGVTQTPRYLIKTRGQQVTLSCSPISGHRSVSWYQQTPGQGLQFLFEYFSETQRNKGNFPGRFSGRQFSNSRSEMNVSTLELGDSALYLCASSLSTGVPGANVLTFGAGSRLTVL.

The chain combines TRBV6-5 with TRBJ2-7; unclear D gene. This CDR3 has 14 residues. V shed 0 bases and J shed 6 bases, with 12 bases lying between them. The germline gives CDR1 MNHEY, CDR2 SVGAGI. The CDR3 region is CASSYSESSLEQYF. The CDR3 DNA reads TGTGCCAGCAGTTACTCGGAGTCCTCCCTCGAGCAGTACTTC.

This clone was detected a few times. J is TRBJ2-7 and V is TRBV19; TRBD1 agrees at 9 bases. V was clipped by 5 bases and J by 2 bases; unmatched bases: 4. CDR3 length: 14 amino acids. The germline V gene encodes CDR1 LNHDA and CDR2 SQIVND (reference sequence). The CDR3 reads CASSPGDRAYEQYF. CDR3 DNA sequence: TGTGCCAGTAGTCCTGGGGACAGGGCCTACGAGCAGTACTTC.

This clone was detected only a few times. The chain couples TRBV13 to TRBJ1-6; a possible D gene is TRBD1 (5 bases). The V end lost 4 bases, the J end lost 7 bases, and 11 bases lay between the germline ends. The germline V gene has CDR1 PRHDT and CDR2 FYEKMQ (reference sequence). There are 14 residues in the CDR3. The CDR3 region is CASSSGLGNSPLHF. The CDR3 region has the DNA TGTGCCAGCAGCTCAGGGTTGGGAAATTCACCCCTCCACTTT.

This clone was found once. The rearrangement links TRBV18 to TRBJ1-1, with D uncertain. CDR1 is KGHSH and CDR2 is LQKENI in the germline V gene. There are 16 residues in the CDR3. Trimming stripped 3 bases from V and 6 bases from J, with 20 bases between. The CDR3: CASSPEKGPRTAEAFF. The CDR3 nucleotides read TGTGCCAGCTCACCCGAAAAGGGTCCTAGGACGGCTGAAGCTTTCTTT.

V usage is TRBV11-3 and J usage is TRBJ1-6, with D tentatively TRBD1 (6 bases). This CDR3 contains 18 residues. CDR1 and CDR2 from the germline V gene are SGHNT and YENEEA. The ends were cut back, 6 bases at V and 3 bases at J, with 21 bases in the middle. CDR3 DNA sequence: TGTGCCAGCAGTTCCCCAAAGGGGGGCGTTTACTATAATTCACCCCTCCACTTT. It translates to CASSSPKGGVYYNSPLHF.

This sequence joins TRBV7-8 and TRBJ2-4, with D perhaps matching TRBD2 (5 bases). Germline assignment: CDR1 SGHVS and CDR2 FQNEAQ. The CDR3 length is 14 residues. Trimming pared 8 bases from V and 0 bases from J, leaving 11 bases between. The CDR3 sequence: CASSNEGAKNIQYF. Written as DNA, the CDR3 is TGTGCCAGCTCTAACGAGGGAGCCAAAAACATTCAGTACTTC.

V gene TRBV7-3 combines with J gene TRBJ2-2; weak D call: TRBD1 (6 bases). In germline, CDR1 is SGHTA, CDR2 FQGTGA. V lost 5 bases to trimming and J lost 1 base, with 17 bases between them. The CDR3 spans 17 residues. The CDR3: CASSPPGPGQNTGELFF. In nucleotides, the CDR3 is TGTGCCAGCAGCCCACCCGGCCCGGGACAGAACACCGGGGAGCTGTTTTTT. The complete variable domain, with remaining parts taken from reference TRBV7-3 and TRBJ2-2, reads GAGVSQTPSNKVTEKGKYVELRCDPISGHTALYWYRQSLGQGPEFLIYFQGTGAADDSGLPNDRFFAVRPEGSVSTLKIQRTERGDSAVYLCASSPPGPGQNTGELFFGEGSRLTVL.

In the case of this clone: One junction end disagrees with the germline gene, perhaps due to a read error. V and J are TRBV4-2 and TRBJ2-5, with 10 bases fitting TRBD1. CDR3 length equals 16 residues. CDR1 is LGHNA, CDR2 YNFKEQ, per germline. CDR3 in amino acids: CASTQHGRDRGETQYF. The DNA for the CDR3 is TGTGCCAGCACCCAACACGGTCGGGACAGGGGAGAGACCCAGTACTTC.

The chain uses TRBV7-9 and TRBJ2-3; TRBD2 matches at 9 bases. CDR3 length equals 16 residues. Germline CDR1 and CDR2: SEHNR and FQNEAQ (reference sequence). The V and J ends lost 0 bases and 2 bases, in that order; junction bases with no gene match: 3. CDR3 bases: TGTGCCAGCAGCTTAGCGGGCGGGGGGGTCACAGATACGCAGTATTTT. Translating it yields CASSLAGGGVTDTQYF.

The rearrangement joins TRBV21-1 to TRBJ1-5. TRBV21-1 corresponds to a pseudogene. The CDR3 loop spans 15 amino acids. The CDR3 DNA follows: TGTGCCAGCAGCAAACTCGAGCCCGGCCATCAGCCCCAGCATTTT. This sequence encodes CASSKLEPGHQPQHF.

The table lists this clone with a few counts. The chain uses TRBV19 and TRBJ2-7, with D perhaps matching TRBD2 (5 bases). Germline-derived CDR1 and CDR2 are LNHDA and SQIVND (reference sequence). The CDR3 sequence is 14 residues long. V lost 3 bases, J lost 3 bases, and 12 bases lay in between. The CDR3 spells CASSIAGIIYEQYF. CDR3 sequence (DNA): TGTGCCAGTAGTATCGCCGGGATTATCTACGAGCAGTACTTC.

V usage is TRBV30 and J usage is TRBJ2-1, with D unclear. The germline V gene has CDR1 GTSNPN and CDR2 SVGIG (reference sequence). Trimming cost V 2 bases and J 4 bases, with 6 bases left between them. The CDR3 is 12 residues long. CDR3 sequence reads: CAWSNQYNEQFF. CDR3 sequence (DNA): TGTGCCTGGAGTAACCAGTACAATGAGCAGTTCTTC. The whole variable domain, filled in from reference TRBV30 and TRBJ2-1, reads SQTIHQWPATLVQPVGSPLSLECTVEGTSNPNLYWYRQAAGRGLQLLFYSVGIGQISSEVPQNLSASRPQDRQFILSSKKLLLSDSGFYLCAWSNQYNEQFFGPGTRLTVL.